This section outlines one T cell receptor (beta chain) sequence together with its context. Its antigen is currently unknown. This record comes from a study of graft-versus-host responses after intestinal transplantation. Study overall: Anti-thymocyte globulin induction was given to all recipients, followed by tacrolimus and steroids for roughly 3 years. Whole-study findings and limits: Researchers found peak circulating GvH clone levels linked to early post-transplant HvG declines. Clonal ratios of graft-versus-host to host-versus-graft in allografts were high for patients exhibiting graft-donor T cell macrochimerism. Detected in recipient marrow were GvH clones, some of which were first observed in ileum or blood.

The repertoire was sequenced with immunoSEQ multiplex PCR; TCRdb's copy has only in-frame clones and lacks some. The sample records 95,000 to 110,000 clones, roughly 90% being singletons. Germline V gene sequence: CDR1 SGHVS, CDR2 FNYEAQ. The CDR3 length is 16 residues. With 4 bases removed from V and 4 bases from J, the gap between germline ends came to 19 bases. The source material was unstimulated CD4+ T cells sorted from spleen or lymph node cells, sampled before intestinal transplant. The receptor comes from a human donor who received an intestinal transplant. The J gene is TRBJ1-1, the V gene TRBV7-6; D not certain. The CDR3 loop is CASSSSLMSRSTEAFF. CDR3 nucleotides: TGTGCCAGCAGCTCCAGCCTCATGTCGCGGTCCACTGAAGCTTTCTTT.